The present T cell receptor beta chain was sequenced within a study of graft-versus-host responses after intestinal transplantation. Clones were sequenced by immunoSEQ multiplex PCR, and TCRdb holds only the in-frame ones, with some missing. Among 85,000 to 100,000 clones listed, 86% were seen once. Germline V gene sequence: CDR1 MDHEN, CDR2 SYDVKM. Trimming removed 3 bases from V and 3 bases from J; junction bases left unmatched: 3. The CDR3 consists of 15 residues. The genes are TRBV28 and TRBJ2-1, with 9 bases lining up with TRBD1. The specimen comprised PBMCs, sampled 255 days after intestinal transplant. This receptor was identified in a human patient who received an intestinal transplant, so some T cells may come from the graft donor. In DNA form, the CDR3 reads TGTGCCAGCAGTTTGACAGGGGGATACTACAATGAGCAGTTCTTC. Its protein is CASSLTGGYYNEQFF. The whole variable domain, remainder taken from reference TRBV28 and TRBJ2-1, is DVKVTQSSRYLVKRTGEKVFLECVQDMDHENMFWYRQDPGLGLRLIYFSYDVKMKEKGDIPEGYSVSREKKERFSLILESASTNQTSMYLCASSLTGGYYNEQFFGPGTRLTVL.